One and the same sample provided the 18 T cell receptor beta chains below, sequenced in a study of glioma-infiltrating T cells (dated by TCRdb to about 2016). Sequencing instrument: Illumina MiSeq. The iRepertoire nested amplicon-rescue multiplex PCR (arm-PCR) platform was used to amplify TCR alpha and beta CDR3 regions from RNA. TCRdb redid the processing of the public reads, applying fastp at Q25 and MiXCR, and retained in-frame beta chains. Rows matching on CDR3 protein sequence are summarized as one entry with the most common DNA and genes. The sample table contains roughly 350,000 distinct CDR3 sequences; only one count was recorded for less than 50% of them. The ten top clones hold around 12% of the sample. Sequenced input: glioma tissue, nonneoplastic brain tissue, or PBMCs (not recorded which). The receptors were sampled from a human donor with low-grade glioma or glioblastoma, undergoing nonglioma brain surgery, or in good health (not recorded which).

This clonotype was recorded many times. The genes are TRBV7-2 and TRBJ1-1, with D unresolved. Germline V gives CDR1 SGHTA, CDR2 FQGNSA. CDR3 size: 14 residues. Trimming cost V 3 bases and J 4 bases, with 12 bases left between them. CDR3 protein: CASSFRVSSTEAFF. DNA of the CDR3: TGTGCCAGCAGCTTTCGGGTCAGTAGCACTGAAGCTTTCTTT.

The chain links TRBV4-2 to TRBJ2-3; D is possibly TRBD1 (5 bases). V lost 4 bases, J lost 4 bases, and 18 bases lay in between. Germline CDR1 reads LGHNA; CDR2 reads YNFKEQ. The CDR3 is made up of 16 amino acids. The CDR3 DNA sequence: TGTGCCAGCAGCCCCGGACAAGCGTTCGTTTCAGATACGCAGTATTTT. Its translation: CASSPGQAFVSDTQYF.

The chain recombines TRBV29-1 with TRBJ1-1; D is perhaps TRBD1 (6 bases). Trimming removed 8 bases at V and 2 bases at J, with 15 bases between. Per germline, CDR1 SQVTM and CDR2 ANQGSEA. The CDR3 loop spans 13 amino acids. The CDR3 protein is CSPSAGVNTEAFF. In DNA form, the CDR3 reads TGCAGCCCCAGTGCAGGGGTCAACACTGAAGCTTTCTTT. Filled out from reference TRBV29-1 and TRBJ1-1, the complete variable domain reads SAVISQKPSRDICQRGTSLTIQCQVDSQVTMMFWYRQQPGQSLTLIATANQGSEATYESGFVIDKFPISRPNLTFSTLTVSNMSPEDSSIYLCSPSAGVNTEAFFGQGTRLTVV.

About this clonotype: A much larger clone lies a single base off, so this may be a read error. The chain couples TRBV20-1 to TRBJ1-2, with 7 bases fitting TRBD1. CDR1 and CDR2 (germline): DFQATT, SNEGSKA (reference sequence). This CDR3 spans 16 amino acids. DNA for the CDR3: TGCAGTGATAGAGATTTCGGACAGGTTCTTAACTATGGCTACACCTTC. It encodes CSDRDFGQVLNYGYTF.

There are a few counts of this clonotype. V is TRBV5-4 and J is TRBJ2-3; 10 bases map to TRBD2. The CDR3 is 13 amino acids. Trimming at V came to 5 bases and at J to 9 bases, leaving 6 bases not matched to a gene. Germline V gene sequence: CDR1 SGHNT, CDR2 YYREEE (reference sequence). The CDR3 loop reads CASSSPLAGTQYF. The CDR3 DNA reads as TGTGCCAGCAGTTCGCCACTAGCGGGAACGCAGTATTTT. The full variable domain, its missing parts supplied by reference TRBV5-4 and TRBJ2-3, is ETGVTQSPTHLIKTRGQQVTLRCSSQSGHNTVSWYQQALGQGPQFIFQYYREEENGRGNFPPRFSGLQFPNYSSELNVNALELDDSALYLCASSSPLAGTQYFGPGTRLTVL.

This clonotype was recorded a few times. The genes are TRBV27 and TRBJ1-2; 7 nucleotides match TRBD1. Germline V gives CDR1 MNHEY, CDR2 SMNVEV (reference sequence). The J segment lost 1 base and the V segment lost 0 bases, leaving 8 bases of the junction unmatched. The CDR3 spans 17 residues. The CDR3 protein is CASSLSLRQGVNYGYTF. The CDR3 DNA reads TGTGCCAGCAGTTTATCGCTTAGACAGGGCGTTAACTATGGCTACACCTTC.

This sequence joins TRBV7-2 and TRBJ1-2, with D hard to call. Germline CDR1 is SGHTA and CDR2 is FQGNSA. This CDR3 region has 15 residues. Deletions cut 2 bases from V and 8 bases from J, with 18 bases between. The DNA of the CDR3 is TGTGCCAGCAGCTTACTTTCCGTGCCCCGGGTGGGCTACACCTTC. This gives the protein CASSLLSVPRVGYTF.

This chain joins TRBV24-1 and TRBJ2-1, with TRBD2 matching over 7 bases. The CDR3 runs 17 residues. With 4 bases clipped from V and 0 bases from J, the junction kept 8 bases outside the gene matches. Germline-derived CDR1 and CDR2 are KGHDR and SFDVKD. CDR3: CATSDPSGGPSYNEQFF. The CDR3 region has the DNA TGTGCCACCAGTGACCCATCGGGAGGTCCCTCCTACAATGAGCAGTTCTTC.

On this clonotype: This CDR3 fails to terminate in the conserved phenylalanine or tryptophan, so it likely reflects a read error. The chain couples TRBV20-1 to TRBJ2-7; 8 bases match TRBD2. Trimming at V came to 5 bases and at J to 4 bases, leaving 4 bases not matched to a gene. The germline gives CDR1 DFQATT, CDR2 SNEGSKA (reference sequence). The CDR3 covers 12 residues. The CDR3, as DNA: TGCAGTGCTTTAGCGGGAAAGTACGAGCAGTACTTA. Encoded protein: CSALAGKYEQYL.

The J gene is TRBJ2-3, the V gene TRBV7-3; D uncertain. The CDR3 has 14 amino acids. Between the trimmed V and J ends, which lost 5 bases and 6 bases, there was a span of 15 bases. Looked up from germline, CDR1 is SGHTA and CDR2 is FQGTGA. The CDR3 loop reads CASSLGARTDTQYF. The CDR3 DNA reads as TGTGCCAGCAGCCTCGGCGCGCGTACGGATACGCAGTATTTT.

This clonotype was found many times. The chain has TRBV20-1 and TRBJ1-5, with TRBD1 as a possible D gene (5 bases). CDR3 length equals 13 residues. V shed 5 bases and J shed 1 base, with 9 bases lying between them. Germline V gene sequence: CDR1 DFQATT, CDR2 SNEGSKA (reference sequence). CDR3 protein: CSAATESNQPQHF. In nucleotides, the CDR3 is TGCAGTGCTGCGACAGAAAGCAATCAGCCCCAGCATTTT.

Comment on this clonotype: Being one base from a much bigger clone, this may be a read error. This chain uses TRBV24-1 with TRBJ1-1; tentative D call: TRBD1 (5 bases). The CDR3 has 13 residues. CDR1 is KGHDR, CDR2 SFDVKD, per germline. In nucleotides, the CDR3 is TGTGACACCAGTGGGGGGGGACCGAACCAAGCTTTCTTT. Encoded protein: CDTSGGGPNQAFF.

The chain uses TRBV6-4 and TRBJ1-6; D ambiguous. The CDR3 extends over 11 amino acids. The germline CDR1 and CDR2 sequences are MRHNA and SNTAGT. Trimming took 8 bases from V and 6 from J, leaving 5 bases between them. In DNA form, the CDR3 reads TGTGCCAGCTATGTTAATTCACCCCTCCACTTT. This sequence encodes CASYVNSPLHF.

The chain carries TRBV12-3 or TRBV12-4 and TRBJ1-6, with a tentative D call TRBD1 (5 bases). Trimming removed 8 bases at V and 8 bases at J, with 16 bases between. The CDR3 runs 14 residues. Here the CDR3 reads CASSFWLGDSPLHF. CDR3 sequence (DNA): TGTGCCAGCTCATTTTGGTTAGGGGATTCACCCCTCCACTTT.

The table lists this clonotype with a count of one. No conserved phenylalanine or tryptophan ends this CDR3, so it is likely a read error. The chain couples TRBV7-2 to TRBJ2-1; TRBD1 agrees at 9 bases. The CDR3 runs 15 residues. Per the germline V gene, CDR1 is SGHTA and CDR2 is FQGNSA. Trimming took 5 bases from V and 6 from J; bases not matched to a gene: 8. CDR3 protein: CASSGWTGDFNEQFS. DNA for the CDR3: TGTGCCAGCAGCGGGTGGACAGGGGACTTCAATGAGCAGTTCTCC.

To note about this clonotype: Germline is not matched at one junction end, which may reflect a read error. The V and J genes are TRBV6-2 or TRBV6-3 and TRBJ2-3, with D perhaps matching TRBD2 (5 bases). Germline V gene data show CDR1 as MNHEY and CDR2 as SVGEGT. The CDR3 sequence is 14 residues long. CDR3 bases: TGTGCCAGCAGTGGGCAGCCTAGCACAGATAAGCAGTATTTT. This gives the protein CASSGQPSTDKQYF.

The rearrangement uses TRBV27 and TRBJ1-4, with no clear D. CDR1 and CDR2 from the germline V gene are MNHEY and SMNVEV (reference sequence). Trimming took off 5 bases at V and 6 bases at J, with 13 bases between the two ends. CDR3 length: 14 residues. The CDR3 nucleotides are TGTGCCAGCAGTCTCCGGGGTCGGGATGAAAAACTGTTTTTT. It encodes CASSLRGRDEKLFF.

This clonotype was seen ten or more times. The V call is TRBV6-1, the J call TRBJ1-1; D gene ambiguous. CDR1 is MNHNS and CDR2 is SASEGT in the germline V gene. Trimming took 6 bases from V and 11 from J, leaving 10 bases between them. The length of the CDR3 is 10 residues. CDR3 sequence (DNA): TGTGCCAGCAGCCTCCGGGAGGCTTTCTTT. Its protein product is CASSLREAFF.